A single sample gave rise to the 32 T cell receptor beta chains below, sequenced in a study of OX40 agonist ivuxolimab in advanced cancers. The data were produced by immunoSEQ multiplex PCR, yet TCRdb's version contains in-frame clones alone and is incomplete. The sample consists of under 85,000 clones, about 90% of them appearing once. The starting material was CD4+ or CD8+ T cells sorted from blood, obtained in a trial of the OX40 agonist ivuxolimab. These receptors were obtained from an adult with an advanced solid tumor such as melanoma, head and neck, liver or kidney cancer.

The rearrangement joins TRBV9 to TRBJ2-7; D could derive from TRBD1 or TRBD2 (5 bases each). The CDR3 is made up of 14 amino acids. Trimming pared 5 bases from V and 0 bases from J, leaving 12 bases between. Germline CDR1 and CDR2: SGDLS and YYNGEE. CDR3 DNA: TGTGCCAGCAGTCCCGGGGCTTACTCCTACGAGCAGTACTTC. Amino acids: CASSPGAYSYEQYF.

V gene TRBV5-4 combines with J gene TRBJ1-4; the D gene is possibly TRBD1 (6 bases). The CDR3 is 15 amino acids. The V end lost 3 bases, the J end lost 6 bases, and 15 bases lay between the germline ends. CDR1 and CDR2 from the germline V gene are SGHNT and YYREEE (reference sequence). Written as DNA, the CDR3 is TGTGCCAGCAGCTCGGGGGGCAGGGATGATGAAAAACTGTTTTTT. Amino acid sequence: CASSSGGRDDEKLFF. The full variable domain, completed using reference TRBV5-4 and TRBJ1-4, is ETGVTQSPTHLIKTRGQQVTLRCSSQSGHNTVSWYQQALGQGPQFIFQYYREEENGRGNFPPRFSGLQFPNYSSELNVNALELDDSALYLCASSSGGRDDEKLFFGSGTQLSVL.

This chain links TRBV19 with TRBJ1-5, with D tentatively TRBD1 (6 bases). This CDR3 spans 15 amino acids. The V end lost 6 bases, the J end lost 4 bases, and 16 bases lay between the germline ends. Germline V CDR1 and CDR2: LNHDA, SQIVND (reference sequence). The CDR3 nucleotides are TGTGCCAGTAGGCCTGGGGGCTCTCCGAATCAGCCCCAGCATTTT. This translates into CASRPGGSPNQPQHF.

The chain has TRBV6-5 and TRBJ1-4; no firm D call. The CDR3 has 13 amino acids. Trimming removed 8 bases at V and 8 bases at J, with 15 bases between. Germline V gene sequence: CDR1 MNHEY, CDR2 SVGAGI. In DNA, the CDR3 is TGTGCCAGCGCGCAGCCGCCATCGGAAAAACTGTTTTTT. This sequence encodes CASAQPPSEKLFF.

The genes are TRBV5-4 and TRBJ2-1; the match to TRBD2 covers 14 bases. There are 17 residues in the CDR3. From germline, CDR1 is SGHNT and CDR2 YYREEE (reference sequence). V trimming: 5 bases; J trimming: 7 bases; junction bases outside the gene matches: 11. The CDR3 DNA reads TGTGCCAGCAGTCGAGGACTAGCGGGAGGCTCTTTTAATGAGCAGTTCTTC. As protein: CASSRGLAGGSFNEQFF.

The chain employs TRBV5-1 and TRBJ2-5; 7 bases align to TRBD2. This CDR3 has 14 residues. CDR1 and CDR2 (germline): SGHRS, YFSETQ. Trimming took 7 bases from V and 1 from J; bases not matched to a gene: 7. CDR3 in amino acids: CASSEGGPQETQYF. The CDR3 bases are TGCGCCAGCTCGGAGGGAGGGCCCCAAGAGACCCAGTACTTC.

This clone occurred once. This rearrangement joins TRBV5-1 to TRBJ2-7, with D perhaps TRBD2 (6 bases). The CDR3 totals 19 residues. Germline CDR1 SGHRS, CDR2 YFSETQ. The V end lost 1 base, the J end lost 3 bases, and 26 bases lay between the germline ends. The CDR3 DNA sequence: TGCGCCAGCAGCTTGTTAGCTAGTACGGGACTCGGGGGAAACTACGAGCAGTACTTC. This gives the protein CASSLLASTGLGGNYEQYF.

The chain couples TRBV28 to TRBJ2-6; D might be TRBD1 or TRBD2, each matching 5 bases. The germline V gene encodes CDR1 MDHEN and CDR2 SYDVKM. Trimming left V 5 bases short and J 0 bases short, with 14 bases between. CDR3 length: 17 residues. This CDR3 is CASSAFRDPSGANVLTF. In DNA form, the CDR3 reads TGTGCCAGCAGTGCCTTCAGGGACCCCTCTGGGGCCAACGTCCTGACTTTC.

The chain combines TRBV11-1 with TRBJ2-3; D is uncertain. The V end was cut by 8 bases, the J end by 0 bases, with 12 bases between. The CDR3 runs to 14 residues. Looked up from germline, CDR1 is SGHAT and CDR2 is FQDESV (reference sequence). DNA for the CDR3: TGTGCCAGCTCCCCGACCACTAGCACAGATACGCAGTATTTT. Protein product: CASSPTTSTDTQYF.

This chain connects TRBV18 to TRBJ2-2, with 7 bases fitting TRBD1. With V trimmed by 3 bases and J by 5 bases, 6 bases remained unmatched. The CDR3 is 15 residues long. CDR1 and CDR2 (germline): KGHSH, LQKENI. CDR3 nucleotide sequence: TGTGCCAGCTCACCCAGGGGGTCTGGGACCGGGGAGCTGTTTTTT. It encodes CASSPRGSGTGELFF.

The CDR3: CASFPERGETQYF. The CDR3 DNA follows: TGTGCCAGCTTCCCGGAGAGGGGGGAGACCCAGTACTTC. V usage is TRBV18 and J usage is TRBJ2-5, with a possible D match to TRBD1 (6 bases). The CDR3 consists of 13 residues. V lost 7 bases to trimming and J lost 5 bases, with 14 bases between them. The V gene's germline CDR1 is KGHSH and CDR2 LQKENI.

This chain connects TRBV5-1 to TRBJ2-7; 9 bases align to TRBD2. This CDR3 has 15 amino acids. Germline V gene data show CDR1 as SGHRS and CDR2 as YFSETQ. With 0 bases clipped from V and 6 bases from J, the junction kept 7 bases outside the gene matches. The CDR3, as DNA: TGCGCCAGCAGCTTGGACCCTAGCGGGATTGGCGAGCAGTACTTC. Its protein product is CASSLDPSGIGEQYF.

The rearrangement links TRBV11-2 to TRBJ2-2; D gene uncertain. The CDR3 runs 13 residues. Trimming took 1 base from V and 8 from J, leaving 8 bases between them. In germline, CDR1 is SGHAT, CDR2 FQNNGV. CDR3 coding DNA: TGTGCCAGCAGCTTAGGCCCGAATGGGGAGCTGTTTTTT. Its translation: CASSLGPNGELFF.

CDR3 in DNA: TGTGCCAGTAGTTTAGGGGTAGCGGGAGGCACAGATACGCAGTATTTT. It is translated as CASSLGVAGGTDTQYF. The V gene is TRBV19, the J gene TRBJ2-3; 9 nucleotides line up with TRBD2. In germline, CDR1 is LNHDA, CDR2 SQIVND (reference sequence). Trimming cost V 5 bases and J 1 base; bases outside gene matches: 7. CDR3 size: 16 residues.

This clone was seen a single time. V is TRBV18 and J is TRBJ2-7; 7 bases match TRBD1. Looked up from germline, CDR1 is KGHSH and CDR2 is LQKENI. V shed 0 bases, J shed 3 bases, and the junction held 8 bases outside the gene matches. This CDR3 comprises 16 residues. CDR3 loop: CASSPPYRTGNYEQYF. CDR3 nucleotides: TGTGCCAGCTCACCACCGTACAGGACAGGTAACTACGAGCAGTACTTC.

This sequence joins TRBV5-1 and TRBJ2-3, with TRBD1 as a possible D gene (8 bases). Trimming stripped 4 bases from V and 6 bases from J, with 21 bases between. Germline CDR1 and CDR2: SGHRS and YFSETQ. The CDR3 length is 16 residues. CDR3 in amino acids: CASSPQPQGGRDTQYF. Written as DNA, the CDR3 is TGCGCCAGCAGCCCGCAACCACAGGGGGGGCGGGATACGCAGTATTTT.

The chain recombines TRBV5-1 with TRBJ2-3, with TRBD2 as a possible D gene (6 bases). The V end lost 3 bases, the J end lost 0 bases, and 14 bases lay between the germline ends. The germline CDR1 and CDR2 sequences are SGHRS and YFSETQ. The CDR3 sequence is 16 residues long. Here the CDR3 DNA reads TGCGCCAGCAGCTCCGGGACTGACTCCAGCACAGATACGCAGTATTTT. Residues: CASSSGTDSSTDTQYF.

This sequence joins TRBV5-1 and TRBJ1-4; a possible D gene is TRBD1 (5 bases). The CDR3 has 16 amino acids. V was cut by 4 bases and J by 8 bases, with 21 bases left in between. Germline V gene data show CDR1 as SGHRS and CDR2 as YFSETQ. CDR3 amino acids: CASSHIDGGKKEKLFF. The CDR3 DNA sequence: TGCGCCAGCAGCCATATTGATGGGGGAAAAAAGGAAAAACTGTTTTTT.

V usage is TRBV5-8 and J usage is TRBJ1-5; no firm D call. The ends were cut back, 0 bases at V and 6 bases at J, with 13 bases in the middle. Germline V gene lookup returns CDR1 SGHTS and CDR2 YDEGEE. The CDR3 consists of 15 residues. CDR3 sequence reads: CASSLDSGSGQPQHF. In DNA, the CDR3 is TGTGCCAGCAGCTTGGATTCTGGTTCCGGTCAGCCCCAGCATTTT.

The V gene is TRBV11-2, the J gene TRBJ1-2; D gene ambiguous. With 0 bases removed from V and 2 bases from J, the gap between germline ends came to 7 bases. Looked up from germline, CDR1 is SGHAT and CDR2 is FQNNGV. The CDR3 is made up of 14 amino acids. As DNA, the CDR3 is TGTGCCAGCAGCTTAGATCCGGGCAACTATGGCTACACCTTC. The encoded protein is CASSLDPGNYGYTF.

The chain couples TRBV27 to TRBJ1-1, with D perhaps matching TRBD1 (5 bases). Trimming pared 9 bases from V and 1 base from J, leaving 18 bases between. Germline V gene lookup returns CDR1 MNHEY and CDR2 SMNVEV (reference sequence). The CDR3 length is 15 residues. CDR3 amino acids: CASAGAQGRNTEAFF. DNA of the CDR3: TGTGCCAGTGCTGGAGCTCAGGGTAGGAACACTGAAGCTTTCTTT.

CDR3 sequence reads: CAISEGGETQYF. The DNA for the CDR3 is TGTGCCATCAGTGAGGGTGGGGAGACCCAGTACTTC. This chain uses TRBV10-3 with TRBJ2-5; no definite D call. V gave up 2 bases and J gave up 5 bases, with 6 bases separating them. CDR3 length: 12 residues. Germline V gene lookup returns CDR1 ENHRY and CDR2 SYGVKD.

Note on this clone: Different DNA sequences within this sample yield the same CDR3. This chain uses TRBV5-1 with TRBJ2-7; D gene uncertain. The CDR3 sequence is 13 residues long. Germline V lookup: CDR1 SGHRS, CDR2 YFSETQ. The germline V and J ends were trimmed by 4 bases and 1 base, with 9 bases remaining between them. CDR3 loop: CASSLDKSYEQYF. Written as DNA, the CDR3 is TGCGCCAGCAGCCTAGACAAATCCTACGAGCAGTACTTC.

The V gene is TRBV5-6, the J gene TRBJ2-7; D gene uncertain. Germline V gene data show CDR1 as SGHDT and CDR2 as YYEEEE. Trimming pared 1 base from V and 6 bases from J, leaving 5 bases between. CDR3 length: 11 amino acids. Here the CDR3 reads CASSLYSEQYF. The CDR3 DNA is TGTGCCAGCAGCTTGTACTCCGAGCAGTACTTC.

The chain carries TRBV19 and TRBJ2-6, with TRBD1 as a possible D gene (6 bases). This CDR3 comprises 17 residues. The germline gives CDR1 LNHDA, CDR2 SQIVND (reference sequence). Between the trimmed V and J ends, which lost 5 bases and 0 bases, there was a span of 14 bases. The CDR3 nucleotides are TGTGCCAGTAGTGCAACGACAGGCAGCTCTGGGGCCAACGTCCTGACTTTC. Translated, it gives CASSATTGSSGANVLTF.

The rearrangement links TRBV7-9 to TRBJ1-2, with 7 bases identical to TRBD1. This CDR3 region has 13 residues. Trimming removed 5 bases from V and 5 bases from J; junction bases left unmatched: 5. Per germline, CDR1 SEHNR and CDR2 FQNEAQ (reference sequence). The CDR3 region is CASSIGTAYGYTF. CDR3 nucleotides: TGTGCCAGCAGCATCGGGACAGCTTATGGCTACACCTTC.

This clone was counted between two and nine times. CDR3 region: CASSFNRGYGYTF. DNA of the CDR3: TGTGCCAGCAGCTTTAACAGGGGGTATGGCTACACCTTC. The chain employs TRBV5-6 and TRBJ1-2, with TRBD1 identical over 8 bases. CDR1 and CDR2 (germline): SGHDT, YYEEEE. The CDR3 length is 13 residues. Unmatched junction bases numbered 2, after V lost 2 bases and J lost 5 bases.

This clone was recorded only once. This chain uses TRBV6-1 with TRBJ2-3, with unresolved D. This CDR3 comprises 14 residues. CDR1 and CDR2 (germline): MNHNS, SASEGT. The ends were cut back, 0 bases at V and 5 bases at J, with 9 bases in the middle. CDR3 sequence reads: CASSEAGGGDTQYF. CDR3 DNA: TGTGCCAGCAGTGAAGCGGGCGGCGGAGATACGCAGTATTTT.

The chain has TRBV9 and TRBJ2-1, with 7 bases lining up with TRBD2. In germline, CDR1 is SGDLS, CDR2 YYNGEE. The length of the CDR3 is 17 residues. The ends lost 0 bases at V and 0 bases at J; junction bases unmatched: 6. CDR3 sequence reads: CASSVEWRGSSYNEQFF. CDR3 in DNA: TGTGCCAGCAGCGTAGAGTGGCGGGGGAGCTCCTACAATGAGCAGTTCTTC.

V is TRBV15 and J is TRBJ2-7; D may correspond to TRBD1 or TRBD2 (6 bases each). Trimming cost V 3 bases and J 0 bases, with 12 bases left between them. The CDR3 runs 15 residues. Germline V gene lookup returns CDR1 LNHNV and CDR2 YYDKDF (reference sequence). Here the CDR3 reads CATSRGGLNSYEQYF. CDR3 in DNA: TGTGCCACCAGCAGGGGGGGCCTTAACTCCTACGAGCAGTACTTC. Using reference TRBV15 and TRBJ2-7 for the parts outside the CDR3, the full variable domain is DAMVIQNPRYQVTQFGKPVTLSCSQTLNHNVMYWYQQKSSQAPKLLFHYYDKDFNNEADTPDNFQSRRPNTSFCFLDIRSPGLGDTAMYLCATSRGGLNSYEQYFGPGTRLTVT.

V gene TRBV15 combines with J gene TRBJ2-5; D tentatively fits TRBD1 or TRBD2 (6 bases each). The CDR3 totals 14 residues. V was cut by 5 bases and J by 3 bases, with 13 bases left in between. In germline, CDR1 is LNHNV, CDR2 YYDKDF (reference sequence). In DNA form, the CDR3 reads TGTGCCACCAGCTGGGGGGCAGGGAAAGAGACCCAGTACTTC. Translation: CATSWGAGKETQYF.

The rearrangement joins TRBV30 to TRBJ1-4; D is undetermined. Deletions cut 2 bases from V and 7 bases from J, with 20 bases between. Germline CDR1 GTSNPN, CDR2 SVGIG (reference sequence). The CDR3 consists of 16 residues. CDR3 amino acids: CAWSTAQQPRVEKLFF. CDR3 coding DNA: TGTGCCTGGAGTACAGCCCAACAGCCACGAGTTGAAAAACTGTTTTTT.